The 14 T cell receptor beta chains in this list originate from one sample, sequenced in a study of control samples from healthy donors and cancer patients. Data came from immunoSEQ multiplex PCR; TCRdb stores just in-frame clones and leaves some out. This repertoire shows some 90,000 clones, 85% to 90% found once; its top ten account for 6% to 9.5%. Input material: blood. The source is a woman aged 55-69 years in good health.

In its sample, this clone was seen a few times. V and J are TRBV5-6 and TRBJ1-1; the match to TRBD1 covers 9 bases. Germline CDR1 is SGHDT and CDR2 is YYEEEE. The CDR3 spans 15 residues. V shed 0 bases and J 5 bases; nucleotides not matched to a gene: 5. CDR3 residues: CASSLAQGAGTEAFF. CDR3 sequence (DNA): TGTGCCAGCAGCTTGGCACAGGGGGCAGGTACTGAAGCTTTCTTT.

The chain joins TRBV7-2 to TRBJ2-4; D is undetermined. The CDR3 covers 13 residues. Trimming left V 3 bases short and J 5 bases short, with 8 bases between. Germline loops: CDR1 SGHTA, CDR2 FQGNSA. CDR3 sequence (DNA): TGTGCCAGCAGCTTCCTACCCGAAAACATTCAGTACTTC. This translates into CASSFLPENIQYF.

The CDR3 DNA reads TGTGCCAGCAGCGCTGGCGGGGGGGCCGGGACAGATACGCAGTATTTT. It is translated as CASSAGGGAGTDTQYF. The rearrangement uses TRBV5-4 and TRBJ2-3; TRBD2 aligns across 9 bases. CDR3 size: 16 residues. After removal of 4 bases from V and 3 bases from J, the junction contained 9 bases not matched to a gene. Germline assignment: CDR1 SGHNT and CDR2 YYREEE (reference sequence).

This chain joins TRBV28 and TRBJ1-2, with TRBD1 matching 8 bases. V was clipped by 6 bases and J by 3 bases; unmatched bases: 6. The CDR3 loop spans 14 amino acids. CDR1 and CDR2 (germline): MDHEN, SYDVKM. This chain's CDR3 is CASSSADRDYGYTF. The CDR3 region has the DNA TGTGCCAGCAGCTCCGCGGACAGGGACTATGGCTACACCTTC.

The chain is built from TRBV29-1 and TRBJ2-5, with D unresolved. V lost 0 bases to trimming and J lost 0 bases, with 5 bases between them. Per germline, CDR1 SQVTM and CDR2 ANQGSEA. The CDR3 has 13 amino acids. In DNA form, the CDR3 reads TGCAGCGTTGAAGACAGGTACCAAGAGACCCAGTACTTC. Protein product: CSVEDRYQETQYF.

The J gene is TRBJ2-7, the V gene TRBV4-3; the D is unclear. The CDR3 consists of 13 residues. V was cut by 0 bases and J by 4 bases, with 7 bases left in between. Germline V gene data show CDR1 as LGHNA and CDR2 as YSLEER. CDR3 sequence: CASSQEGSYEQYF. The DNA of the CDR3 is TGCGCCAGCAGCCAAGAGGGTAGTTACGAGCAGTACTTC.

V usage is TRBV4-1 and J usage is TRBJ1-1; 7 nucleotides align to TRBD1. The CDR3 is made up of 15 amino acids. Germline V CDR1 and CDR2: MGHRA, YSYEKL. V dropped 3 bases and J dropped 7; count of bases not matched to a gene: 11. This CDR3 is CASSHLYRGLGEAFF. For the CDR3, the DNA is TGCGCCAGCAGCCACCTATACAGGGGTTTGGGTGAAGCTTTCTTT.

V is TRBV2 and J is TRBJ1-5; no reliable D call. Germline V gene sequence: CDR1 SNHLY, CDR2 FYNNEI. The CDR3 consists of 17 residues. Trimming left V 3 bases short and J 1 base short, with 16 bases between. The DNA for the CDR3 is TGTGCCAGCAGTGAGAGTCAGAGAATGATGAGCAATCAGCCCCAGCATTTT. It encodes CASSESQRMMSNQPQHF.

V and J are TRBV7-8 and TRBJ1-1; TRBD1 might be the D (6 bases). This CDR3 has 16 residues. Germline V gene sequence: CDR1 SGHVS, CDR2 FQNEAQ. The V gene lost 0 bases and the J gene lost 4 bases, with 15 bases spanning the gap. This CDR3 reads CASSLARPGAVTEAFF. The CDR3 bases are TGTGCCAGCAGCTTAGCGCGTCCGGGGGCCGTCACTGAAGCTTTCTTT.

This chain uses TRBV7-2 with TRBJ2-4; 13 bases map to TRBD2. CDR1 and CDR2 from the germline V gene are SGHTA and FQGNSA. J was trimmed by 8 bases and V by 6 bases; bases with no gene match: 7. The CDR3 contains 15 residues. CDR3 sequence reads: CASRYGLAGADIQYF. CDR3 bases: TGTGCCAGCAGGTACGGACTAGCGGGAGCGGACATTCAGTACTTC.

The chain uses TRBV5-5 and TRBJ2-7; tentatively, D is TRBD1 (6 bases). The CDR3 consists of 15 residues. V gave up 3 bases and J gave up 0 bases, with 13 bases separating them. Looked up from germline, CDR1 is SGHKS and CDR2 is YYEKEE (reference sequence). In nucleotides, the CDR3 is TGTGCCAGCAGCTGGGGAACAGGGAGCTCCTACGAGCAGTACTTC. Its protein is CASSWGTGSSYEQYF.

This chain links TRBV5-8 with TRBJ2-7, with D possibly matching TRBD1 (6 bases). V lost 1 base, J lost 2 bases, and 10 bases lay in between. The CDR3 totals 14 residues. CDR1 and CDR2 from the germline V gene are SGHTS and YDEGEE. The CDR3 is CASSLTGRAYEQYF. CDR3 bases: TGTGCCAGCAGCTTGACAGGGCGAGCCTACGAGCAGTACTTC.

The chain recombines TRBV9 with TRBJ1-2; TRBD1 might be the D (6 bases). V lost 0 bases, J lost 7 bases, and 13 bases lay in between. The germline V gene has CDR1 SGDLS and CDR2 YYNGEE. The CDR3 length is 14 residues. For the CDR3, the DNA is TGTGCCAGCAGCGTAGGTCCAGGGGAGGGTGGCTACACCTTC. Amino acids: CASSVGPGEGGYTF.

As for this clone: The identical CDR3 is also encoded by other nucleotide sequences in the sample. The rearrangement links TRBV18 to TRBJ1-6, with a possible D match to TRBD1 (6 bases). Trimming removed 2 bases at V and 7 bases at J, with 6 bases between. The length of the CDR3 is 13 residues. Germline V gives CDR1 KGHSH, CDR2 LQKENI. The CDR3 protein is CASSPDRNSPLHF. CDR3 nucleotides: TGTGCCAGCTCACCAGACAGGAATTCACCCCTCCACTTT.